This T cell receptor beta chain derives from a study of cytomegalovirus exposure and HLA in healthy donors. The CDR3 sequence is 11 residues long. Germline CDR1 GTSNPN, CDR2 SVGIG (reference sequence). Trimming took 2 bases from V and 7 from J, leaving 6 bases between them. The repertoire was sequenced with immunoSEQ multiplex PCR; TCRdb's copy has only in-frame clones and lacks some. In the table there are 75,000 to 90,000 clones, 95% to 97% of which are singletons. The sequence was obtained from a man aged 18 to 29 in good health and CMV-seropositive. Sequences were obtained from PBMCs. The gene calls are TRBV30 and TRBJ2-1; D is uncertain. DNA for the CDR3: TGTGCCTGGAGTCGCAGGAATGAGCAGTTCTTC. This sequence encodes CAWSRRNEQFF.